Sequencing of this TCR beta chain was carried out in a study of breast tumors, draining lymph nodes, adjacent tissues. Whole-study results and caveats: Compared with lymph nodes, tumors were less diverse; compared with nontumor tissue, more. The data were judged consistent with most tumor T cells coming from lymph node and expanding in tumor. Tumor and nontumor repertoires were significantly more similar in luminal-like than in basal-like breast cancer.

The sample holds many counts of this clonotype. Its specificity is not known. Axillary draining lymph nodes of breast cancer patients supplied the node samples. TCRdb recomputed calls from the multiplex PCR reads with MiXCR, one row per CDR3 protein. The sample yields 150,000 to 250,000 distinct CDR3 sequences, around a third seen once. Sequences were obtained from axillary lymph node tissue. The sequence derives from a female donor with breast cancer. Some clones in this sample may be carry-over from other donors' samples.

The CDR3 DNA follows: TGTGCCAGCACCTCCCGGGCCGGGGAGCTGTTTTTT. Protein sequence: CASTSRAGELFF. The chain recombines TRBV4-2 with TRBJ2-2; D remains ambiguous. The CDR3 spans 12 residues. V lost 7 bases and J 6 bases, leaving 9 bases between the germline ends. CDR1 LGHNA and CDR2 YNFKEQ come from the germline V gene.